Listed below are T cell receptor beta chains from one sample, sequenced in a study of CD8+ T cells in alopecia areata. TCRdb keeps only in-frame clones here, not all; method: immunoSEQ multiplex PCR. The repertoire holds 200,000 or so clones, with about three fifths as singletons. The sequencing here drew on CD4+ T cells sorted from blood, taken at week 0. The receptors stem from a human donor with alopecia areata. Each CDR3 is given with its conserved first and last residue. Each record gives: D gene, J gene, V gene, clone size, CDR3 protein, CDR3 DNA. A D gene is named only where the DNA matches it firmly. Rows give clone size only sometimes, using once, few, many, or a class for an expanded clone.

>TRBD2|TRBJ2-7|TRBV27|NA
CASSVAGQTYYEQYF
TGTGCCAGCAGTGTAGCGGGCCAGACATACTACGAGCAGTACTTC
>TRBD2|TRBJ2-6|TRBV9|NA
CASSVPKVAGYSGANVLTF
TGTGCCAGCAGCGTTCCCAAAGTAGCGGGGTACTCTGGGGCCAACGTCCTGACTTTC
>NA|TRBJ2-7|TRBV5-4|NA
CASSLRGKDEQYF
TGTGCCAGCAGCTTGCGGGGGAAGGACGAGCAGTACTTC
>NA|TRBJ1-1|TRBV5-1|NA
CASSLDSEAFF
TGCGCCAGCAGCTTGGATTCCGAAGCTTTCTTT
>TRBD1|TRBJ2-7|TRBV2|few
CASRAGTGGSYEQYF
TGTGCCAGCAGGGCCGGGACAGGGGGGTCCTACGAGCAGTACTTC
>NA|TRBJ2-7|TRBV7-9|NA
CASSFIRYEQYF
TGTGCCAGCAGCTTTATTCGCTACGAGCAGTACTTC
>NA|TRBJ2-7|TRBV23-1|few
CASSQGIMYEQYF
TGCGCCAGCAGTCAAGGAATCATGTACGAGCAGTACTTC
>NA|TRBJ2-1|TRBV19|NA
CASKSYDNDNEQFF
TGTGCCAGTAAGTCCTACGACAATGACAATGAGCAGTTCTTC
>NA|TRBJ2-5|TRBV4-1|few
CASSHLIAETQYF
TGCGCCAGCAGCCATCTAATAGCCGAGACCCAGTACTTC
>NA|TRBJ1-5|TRBV14|many
CASSQDWRQPQHF
TGTGCCAGCAGCCAAGACTGGCGGCAGCCCCAGCATTTT
>NA|TRBJ1-5|TRBV23-1|few
CASSQWTDYSNQPQHF
TGCGCCAGCAGTCAATGGACAGATTATAGCAATCAGCCCCAGCATTTT
>NA|TRBJ2-2|TRBV13|NA
CASSLRKGGHLNTGELFF
TGTGCCAGCAGCTTGAGAAAGGGTGGGCACCTTAACACCGGGGAGCTGTTTTTT